Presented here are 20 T cell receptor beta chains from one specimen sequenced in a study of human T cells and chemical hapten exposure. TCRdb independently ran MiXCR on the RACE reads; one entry per CDR3 protein. The top ten clones hold around 8.6% of a sample with approximately 370,000 distinct CDR3 sequences, around 5% of them seen once. The time point is: pre-sensitization, week 0. The treatment is: therapeutic diphenylcyclopropenone sensitization with weekly scalp DPC. Sample: whole blood, taken in connection with sensitization to the hapten diphenylcyclopropenone (DPC). The receptors derive from a woman aged 18-29 years with alopecia areata. Some clones in this sample may be carry-over from other donors' samples.

Regarding this clonotype: Given a much more abundant clone one base away, this may be a read error. The chain joins TRBV25-1 to TRBJ1-3; D perhaps matches TRBD1 (5 bases). The CDR3 covers 15 residues. The germline gives CDR1 MGHDK, CDR2 SYGVNS. The CDR3 is CASRSTPDGGNTIHF. CDR3 sequence (DNA): TGTGCCAGCAGGTCGACGCCCGATGGGGGAAACACCATACATTTT.

This clonotype was detected many times. The J gene is TRBJ1-2, the V gene TRBV5-1; no firm D call. Germline assignment: CDR1 SGHRS and CDR2 YFSETQ. The CDR3 runs to 15 residues. V lost 3 bases to trimming and J lost 0 bases, with 12 bases between them. This CDR3 is CASSYADGANYGYTF. CDR3 in DNA: TGCGCCAGCAGCTATGCGGACGGAGCTAACTATGGCTACACCTTC.

The chain links TRBV9 to TRBJ2-6, with 9 bases identical to TRBD1. V lost 4 bases and J lost 0; bases outside the gene matches: 5. This CDR3 region has 17 residues. Per the germline V gene, CDR1 is SGDLS and CDR2 is YYNGEE. CDR3: CASSIRTGASGANVLTF. The DNA of the CDR3 is TGTGCCAGCAGCATCCGGACAGGGGCCTCTGGGGCCAACGTCCTGACTTTC.

This clonotype was recorded a few times. V is TRBV7-8 and J is TRBJ2-3; 8 bases are shared with TRBD1. Germline V gives CDR1 SGHVS, CDR2 FQNEAQ. This CDR3 spans 16 amino acids. V gave up 5 bases and J gave up 5 bases; unmatched junction bases: 12. CDR3: CASSEGQGAPRDTQYF. CDR3 nucleotide sequence: TGTGCCAGCAGCGAGGGGCAGGGGGCGCCGCGAGATACGCAGTATTTT.

The sample holds many counts of this clonotype. The V and J genes are TRBV28 and TRBJ1-5; D is ambiguous. Trimming left V 0 bases short and J 6 bases short, with 12 bases between. The CDR3 covers 15 residues. Germline assignment: CDR1 MDHEN and CDR2 SYDVKM. CDR3 in DNA: TGTGCCAGCAGTTTATGGTGGAAGAGATTTCAGCCCCAGCATTTT. It codes for CASSLWWKRFQPQHF.

This clonotype has more than one count but fewer than ten. As DNA, the CDR3 is TGCGCCAGCAGTAGGGGTCTAATAAGCCCTGAAGCTTTCTTT. Its protein product is CASSRGLISPEAFF. The rearrangement links TRBV10-2 to TRBJ1-1; D is perhaps TRBD1 (5 bases). The germline V gene has CDR1 WSHSY and CDR2 SAAADI. CDR3 size: 14 residues. The V end lost 5 bases, the J end lost 6 bases, and 16 bases lay between the germline ends.

This clonotype was found many times. The rearrangement joins TRBV18 to TRBJ1-5, with 11 bases identical to TRBD1. The CDR3 extends over 19 amino acids. The V segment lost 5 bases and the J segment 0 bases; nucleotides outside the gene matches: 12. Germline V gene data show CDR1 as KGHSH and CDR2 as LQKENI. The CDR3 nucleotides read TGTGCCAGCTCAATAAGCCCCGGGACAGGGGGTTATAGCAATCAGCCCCAGCATTTT. The encoded protein is CASSISPGTGGYSNQPQHF.

The J gene is TRBJ1-2, the V gene TRBV18; unclear D gene. The CDR3 covers 11 residues. Germline V gene sequence: CDR1 KGHSH, CDR2 LQKENI. V gave up 5 bases and J gave up 10 bases, with 11 bases separating them. The CDR3: CASSAAEVYTF. Here the CDR3 DNA reads TGTGCCAGCTCAGCGGCAGAGGTCTACACCTTC. The full variable domain, its missing parts supplied by reference TRBV18 and TRBJ1-2, is NAGVMQNPRHLVRRRGQEARLRCSPMKGHSHVYWYRQLPEEGLKFMVYLQKENIIDESGMPKERFSAEFPKEGPSILRIQQVVRGDSAAYFCASSAAEVYTFGSGTRLTVV.

The V call is TRBV6-5, the J call TRBJ1-1, with a weak D call TRBD1 (6 bases). Germline values: CDR1 MNHEY, CDR2 SVGAGI. V lost 4 bases and J 3 bases, leaving 12 bases between the germline ends. This CDR3 is built from 14 residues. The CDR3 region is CASSSRRGDTEAFF. CDR3 DNA: TGTGCCAGCAGTTCCCGGAGGGGGGACACTGAAGCTTTCTTT.

This clonotype turned up a few times. V usage is TRBV7-2 and J usage is TRBJ2-1; weak D call: TRBD2 (6 bases). Germline V gene lookup returns CDR1 SGHTA and CDR2 FQGNSA. V lost 2 bases to trimming and J lost 6 bases, with 14 bases between them. This CDR3 is built from 15 residues. CDR3 sequence: CASSLTGLTSNEQFF. Here the CDR3 DNA reads TGTGCCAGCAGCTTAACGGGACTGACCTCCAATGAGCAGTTCTTC. The complete variable domain, with remaining parts taken from reference TRBV7-2 and TRBJ2-1, reads GAGVSQSPSNKVTEKGKDVELRCDPISGHTALYWYRQSLGQGLEFLIYFQGNSAPDKSGLPSDRFSAERTGGSVSTLTIQRTQQEDSAVYLCASSLTGLTSNEQFFGPGTRLTVL.

The genes are TRBV12-3 or TRBV12-4 and TRBJ1-2, with D maybe TRBD1 (5 bases). The length of the CDR3 is 15 residues. Trimming cost V 3 bases and J 0 bases, with 11 bases left between them. The CDR3 sequence is CASSLVDTANYGYTF. DNA for the CDR3: TGTGCCAGCAGTTTGGTGGACACGGCTAACTATGGCTACACCTTC.

Ten or more counts support this clonotype. The chain employs TRBV5-1 and TRBJ2-2; D not resolved. The CDR3 runs 15 residues. Germline V CDR1 and CDR2: SGHRS, YFSETQ. Trimming left V 0 bases short and J 2 bases short, with 8 bases between. This chain's CDR3 is CASSLAGPNTGELFF. CDR3 sequence (DNA): TGCGCCAGCAGCTTGGCAGGTCCCAACACCGGGGAGCTGTTTTTT. Drawing the rest from reference TRBV5-1 and TRBJ2-2, the complete variable domain is KAGVTQTPRYLIKTRGQQVTLSCSPISGHRSVSWYQQTPGQGLQFLFEYFSETQRNKGNFPGRFSGRQFSNSRSEMNVSTLELGDSALYLCASSLAGPNTGELFFGEGSRLTVL.

The chain combines TRBV5-1 with TRBJ2-3, with 11 positions matching TRBD2. From germline, CDR1 is SGHRS and CDR2 YFSETQ. The CDR3 is 16 amino acids. The V and J ends lost 0 bases and 3 bases, in that order; junction bases with no gene match: 3. The CDR3 region is CASSLVLAGATDTQYF. DNA for the CDR3: TGCGCCAGCAGCTTGGTACTAGCGGGGGCTACAGATACGCAGTATTTT.

As to this clonotype: An end of the junction differs from the germline gene, which may be a read error. CDR3: CASSFGQQGTTYEHQDF. For the CDR3, the DNA is TGTGCCAGCAGCTTTGGGCAGCAGGGGACCACCTACGAGCATCAGGACTTC. This sequence joins TRBV6-2 or TRBV6-3 and TRBJ2-7, with D tentatively TRBD1 (6 bases). Germline loops: CDR1 MNHEY, CDR2 SVGEGT. This CDR3 region has 17 residues.

In its sample, this clonotype was seen many times. V and J are TRBV13 and TRBJ2-1, with 10 bases fitting TRBD2. In germline, CDR1 is PRHDT, CDR2 FYEKMQ (reference sequence). This CDR3 region has 15 residues. J was trimmed by 9 bases and V by 1 base; bases with no gene match: 6. CDR3 DNA: TGTGCCAGCAGCTTAGAAAGCGGGGGGGCCGGTGAGCAGTTCTTC. Amino acids: CASSLESGGAGEQFF.

Only a few counts were recorded for this clonotype. The V and J genes are TRBV7-2 and TRBJ2-4; unclear D gene. Germline V gene lookup returns CDR1 SGHTA and CDR2 FQGNSA. The length of the CDR3 is 14 residues. Trimming took off 5 bases at V and 0 bases at J, with 8 bases between the two ends. The CDR3 loop reads CASSPTIAKNIQYF. In nucleotides, the CDR3 is TGTGCCAGCAGCCCTACAATAGCCAAAAACATTCAGTACTTC.

At least ten counts were recorded for this clonotype. J is TRBJ2-7 and V is TRBV20-1, with D possibly being TRBD2 (6 bases). The ends were cut back, 3 bases at V and 0 bases at J, with 18 bases in the middle. The germline V gene encodes CDR1 DFQATT and CDR2 SNEGSKA (reference sequence). The CDR3 sequence is 16 residues long. The CDR3 DNA is TGCAGTGCTAGCCAGGTCGGCGGGGTTAGCTCCTACGAGCAGTACTTC. Translated, it gives CSASQVGGVSSYEQYF.

There are a few counts of this clonotype. The V and J genes are TRBV13 and TRBJ2-2; unclear D gene. In germline, CDR1 is PRHDT, CDR2 FYEKMQ (reference sequence). The CDR3 length is 17 residues. V was cut by 6 bases and J by 7 bases, with 24 bases left in between. The CDR3 nucleotides are TGTGCCAGCAGTCTCACATTTGGGATTCGCGCGAGCGGGGAGCTGTTTTTT. This translates into CASSLTFGIRASGELFF.

This clonotype has a handful of counts. This chain connects TRBV7-3 to TRBJ1-6; D is unresolved. Germline CDR1 reads SGHTA; CDR2 reads FQGTGA. The length of the CDR3 is 13 residues. Deletions cut 6 bases from V and 10 bases from J, with 13 bases between. The CDR3 loop reads CASSRARESPLHF. The CDR3 nucleotides read TGTGCCAGCAGTCGAGCCCGAGAATCACCCCTCCACTTT. Complete variable domain (other parts from reference TRBV7-3 and TRBJ1-6): GAGVSQTPSNKVTEKGKYVELRCDPISGHTALYWYRQSLGQGPEFLIYFQGTGAADDSGLPNDRFFAVRPEGSVSTLKIQRTERGDSAVYLCASSRARESPLHFGNGTRLTVT.

This clonotype was detected a few times. The J gene is TRBJ2-1, the V gene TRBV6-1; TRBD1 aligns across 9 bases. CDR1 and CDR2 (germline): MNHNS, SASEGT. The CDR3 is 20 residues long. J was trimmed by 0 bases and V by 5 bases; bases with no gene match: 17. CDR3 sequence: CASSPQGAPVGWHSYNEQFF. In DNA form, the CDR3 reads TGTGCCAGCAGTCCACAGGGGGCGCCGGTGGGGTGGCACTCCTACAATGAGCAGTTCTTC.